This is a list of T cell receptor beta chains from one sample in a study of identifying expanded T cells in peripheral blood. Sequencing was performed with immunoSEQ multiplex PCR; in TCRdb, only in-frame clones are kept and a portion is missing. The sample consists of 100,000 to 150,000 clones, approximately 84% of them appearing once. Sequencing was carried out using blood. These receptor sequences come from a person aged 18 to 75 in good health. Both conserved end residues are part of each CDR3. D genes are given only for firm matches.

v_gene: TRBV9; d_gene: NA; CDR3aa: CASSVVGGIADTQYF
v_gene: TRBV6-5; d_gene: NA; CDR3aa: CASRRDSAGTGELFF
v_gene: TRBV2; d_gene: TRBD1; CDR3aa: CASSEGGAEAFF
v_gene: TRBV20-1; d_gene: NA; CDR3aa: CSATQGYGYTF
v_gene: TRBV11-2; d_gene: NA; CDR3aa: CASSLVVTGFYGYTF
v_gene: TRBV15; d_gene: NA; CDR3aa: CATSRTLSSYEQYF
v_gene: TRBV6-5; d_gene: TRBD1; CDR3aa: CASSYETGDDSPLHF
v_gene: TRBV21-1; d_gene: NA; CDR3aa: CASSKVGGAQETQYF
v_gene: TRBV5-1; d_gene: NA; CDR3aa: CASSPLSGAAKNIQYF
v_gene: TRBV7-6; d_gene: NA; CDR3aa: CASSPSSGEWNEQFF
v_gene: TRBV11-2; d_gene: NA; CDR3aa: CASSYPMKADYNEQFF
v_gene: TRBV7-2; d_gene: NA; CDR3aa: CASSLAQSVPYGYTF
v_gene: TRBV7-9; d_gene: TRBD1; CDR3aa: CASSFPGQEVYGYTF
v_gene: TRBV19; d_gene: NA; CDR3aa: CASSITPLNTEAFF
v_gene: TRBV5-6; d_gene: NA; CDR3aa: CASSFPSRDSPLHF
v_gene: TRBV6-5; d_gene: NA; CDR3aa: CASMGLGGTQYF
v_gene: TRBV30; d_gene: TRBD1; CDR3aa: CAWSVQGFAYNSPLHF
v_gene: TRBV7-2; d_gene: TRBD1; CDR3aa: CASSLGDSISIRSPLHF
v_gene: TRBV7-8; d_gene: NA; CDR3aa: CASSFVSAPGRASGNTIYF
v_gene: TRBV11-2; d_gene: NA; CDR3aa: CASSLAAANTEAFF
v_gene: TRBV7-2; d_gene: NA; CDR3aa: CASSSPQGQPQHF
v_gene: TRBV30; d_gene: NA; CDR3aa: CACRFEFIGQNYGYTF
v_gene: TRBV19; d_gene: NA; CDR3aa: CASSTPRGNEQFF
v_gene: TRBV6-6; d_gene: NA; CDR3aa: CASRPTGSRYTF
v_gene: TRBV7-9; d_gene: NA; CDR3aa: CASTNQQGTGNTIYF
v_gene: TRBV4-1; d_gene: NA; CDR3aa: CASSTRQVLNTEAFF
v_gene: TRBV15; d_gene: TRBD1; CDR3aa: CATSGGTGFTTSGANVLTF
v_gene: TRBV7-9; d_gene: NA; CDR3aa: CASSSGGGAQETQYF
v_gene: TRBV7-3; d_gene: TRBD2; CDR3aa: CASSLNSGVTDTQYF
v_gene: TRBV6-5; d_gene: NA; CDR3aa: CASSYDGSNKRNTIYF
v_gene: TRBV6-1; d_gene: NA; CDR3aa: CASSGQGISYNEQFF
v_gene: TRBV6-5; d_gene: NA; CDR3aa: CATRGALNTEAFF
v_gene: TRBV6-1; d_gene: NA; CDR3aa: CASSEGTNYNEQFF
v_gene: TRBV2; d_gene: NA; CDR3aa: CASSEGIEETQYF
v_gene: TRBV5-8; d_gene: TRBD1; CDR3aa: CASSWDRGRGEQYF
v_gene: TRBV7-2; d_gene: TRBD1; CDR3aa: CASSLQGTGNNEQFF
v_gene: TRBV7-9; d_gene: NA; CDR3aa: CASTLDSHEAFF
v_gene: TRBV11-2; d_gene: NA; CDR3aa: CASSTAQDNSGTF
v_gene: TRBV19; d_gene: TRBD2; CDR3aa: CASAERGGRETQYF
v_gene: TRBV7-2; d_gene: TRBD1; CDR3aa: CASSWDRGYYEQYF
v_gene: TRBV7-9; d_gene: NA; CDR3aa: CASSLSFQPQHF
v_gene: TRBV11-2; d_gene: NA; CDR3aa: CASSLIRWQEGSYGYTF
v_gene: TRBV2; d_gene: NA; CDR3aa: CASSGTYEQYF
v_gene: TRBV6-5; d_gene: NA; CDR3aa: CASSLTAGGYTF
v_gene: TRBV7-3; d_gene: NA; CDR3aa: CASSPLTSNGGNEQFF
v_gene: TRBV7-2; d_gene: TRBD1; CDR3aa: CASSSTGGRRSDTQYF
v_gene: TRBV11-2; d_gene: TRBD1; CDR3aa: CASSLAHPGTGGAFF
v_gene: TRBV4-3; d_gene: NA; CDR3aa: CASSLGRGPNNSPLHF
v_gene: TRBV6-5; d_gene: NA; CDR3aa: CASTPHTDYGYTF
v_gene: TRBV7-9; d_gene: NA; CDR3aa: CAVPTGTEAFF
v_gene: TRBV7-9; d_gene: NA; CDR3aa: CASSLSGWGYSTTDTQYF
v_gene: TRBV6-1; d_gene: NA; CDR3aa: CASITAESPLHF
v_gene: TRBV7-8; d_gene: NA; CDR3aa: CASSLGAVREQYF
v_gene: TRBV6-1; d_gene: NA; CDR3aa: CASRLDLTDTQYF
v_gene: TRBV5-1; d_gene: NA; CDR3aa: CASSLGQNEKLFF
v_gene: TRBV7-6; d_gene: TRBD2; CDR3aa: CASSPTSVRGSYNEQFF
v_gene: TRBV6-5; d_gene: TRBD2; CDR3aa: CASRPGGLGYEQFF
v_gene: TRBV9; d_gene: NA; CDR3aa: CASSVDVSGNTIYF
v_gene: TRBV7-2; d_gene: NA; CDR3aa: CASSRTYGYTF
v_gene: TRBV7-9; d_gene: NA; CDR3aa: CASSLGGDPLRYQETQYF